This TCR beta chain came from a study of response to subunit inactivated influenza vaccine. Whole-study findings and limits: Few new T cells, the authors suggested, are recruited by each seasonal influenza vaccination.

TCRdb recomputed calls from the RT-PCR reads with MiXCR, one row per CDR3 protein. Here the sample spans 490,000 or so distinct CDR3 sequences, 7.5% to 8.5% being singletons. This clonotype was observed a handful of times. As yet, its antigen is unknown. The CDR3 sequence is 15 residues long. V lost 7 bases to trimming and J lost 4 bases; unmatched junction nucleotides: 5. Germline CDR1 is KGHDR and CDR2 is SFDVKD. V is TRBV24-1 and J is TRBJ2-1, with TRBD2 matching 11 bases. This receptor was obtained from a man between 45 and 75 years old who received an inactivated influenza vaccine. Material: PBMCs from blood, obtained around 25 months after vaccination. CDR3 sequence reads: CATSRLAGGYNEQFF. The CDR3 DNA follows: TGTGCCACCAGCCGGCTAGCGGGAGGATACAATGAGCAGTTCTTC.